The 29 T cell receptor beta chains below all came from one sample that was sequenced in a study of OX40 agonist ivuxolimab in advanced cancers. Clones were read by immunoSEQ multiplex PCR, and TCRdb kept only the in-frame ones, dropping some. The top ten clones hold roughly 0.17% of a sample with under 95,000 clones, approximately 89% of them seen once. Material: CD4+ or CD8+ T cells sorted from blood, obtained in a trial of the OX40 agonist ivuxolimab. These receptors were collected from an adult with an advanced solid tumor such as melanoma, head and neck, liver or kidney cancer.

This chain links TRBV30 with TRBJ1-6; D ambiguous. This CDR3 contains 16 residues. Trimming left V 4 bases short and J 4 bases short, with 17 bases between. Germline CDR1 GTSNPN, CDR2 SVGIG (reference sequence). CDR3 DNA: TGTGCCTGGACTCCACTGCCTGCCGGTTATAATTCACCCCTCCACTTT. This encodes CAWTPLPAGYNSPLHF.

The J gene is TRBJ2-7, the V gene TRBV11-3; possibly TRBD1 or TRBD2 for D (5 bases each). V was cut by 5 bases and J by 5 bases, with 16 bases left in between. The CDR3 runs 14 residues. From germline, CDR1 is SGHNT and CDR2 YENEEA. The CDR3 bases are TGTGCCAGCAGCCACGGGGCTAAGGATGACGAGCAGTACTTC. Translating it yields CASSHGAKDDEQYF.

This clone was counted once. This chain connects TRBV28 to TRBJ1-4; D unresolved. This CDR3 contains 14 residues. CDR1 and CDR2 (germline): MDHEN, SYDVKM. Deletions cut 6 bases from V and 0 bases from J, with 8 bases between. In nucleotides, the CDR3 is TGTGCCAGCAGACCGCAAGCAACTAATGAAAAACTGTTTTTT. It codes for CASRPQATNEKLFF.

The chain uses TRBV9 and TRBJ2-2, with 11 bases aligning to TRBD1. V gave up 4 bases and J gave up 6 bases; unmatched junction bases: 8. CDR3 length: 16 amino acids. Per the germline V gene, CDR1 is SGDLS and CDR2 is YYNGEE. CDR3 in amino acids: CASSTRTGGLAGELFF. The CDR3 coding sequence is TGTGCCAGCAGCACCCGGACAGGGGGCTTGGCCGGGGAGCTGTTTTTT.

The genes are TRBV2 and TRBJ2-5; TRBD1 is a possible D gene (5 bases). Germline CDR1 and CDR2: SNHLY and FYNNEI. CDR3 length: 12 amino acids. Trimming took off 5 bases at V and 2 bases at J, with 6 bases between the two ends. Here the CDR3 reads CASSYRQETQYF. The CDR3, as DNA: TGTGCCAGCAGTTACAGGCAAGAGACCCAGTACTTC.

V and J are TRBV2 and TRBJ1-3; possible D gene TRBD1, 5 bases. V shed 7 bases and J shed 0 bases, with 13 bases lying between them. The CDR3 covers 15 residues. Per germline, CDR1 SNHLY and CDR2 FYNNEI. CDR3 sequence: CASTSAGRSGNTIYF. CDR3 DNA: TGTGCCAGCACGTCGGCGGGGCGCTCTGGAAACACCATATATTTT.

The chain carries TRBV28 and TRBJ2-1, with D perhaps matching TRBD2 (6 bases). CDR1 is MDHEN, CDR2 SYDVKM, per germline. V was trimmed by 8 bases and J by 3 bases, leaving 14 bases between them. The length of the CDR3 is 14 residues. The CDR3 here is CASGGTGDYNEQFF. The DNA for the CDR3 is TGTGCCAGCGGAGGGACTGGGGACTACAATGAGCAGTTCTTC.

The chain joins TRBV2 to TRBJ2-3; 11 nucleotides agree with TRBD2. Germline V lookup: CDR1 SNHLY, CDR2 FYNNEI. Trimming at V came to 7 bases and at J to 9 bases, leaving 12 bases not matched to a gene. CDR3 length: 15 amino acids. This CDR3 is CASTQNGRLAGTQYF. The CDR3 DNA sequence: TGTGCCAGCACCCAAAACGGCCGACTAGCGGGAACGCAGTATTTT. The full variable domain, its missing parts supplied by reference TRBV2 and TRBJ2-3, is EPEVTQTPSHQVTQMGQEVILRCVPISNHLYFYWYRQILGQKVEFLVSFYNNEISEKSEIFDDQFSVERPDGSNFTLKIRSTKLEDSAMYFCASTQNGRLAGTQYFGPGTRLTVL.

This sequence joins TRBV9 and TRBJ2-7; 13 bases are shared with TRBD2. Germline assignment: CDR1 SGDLS and CDR2 YYNGEE. J gave up 5 bases and V 1 base, and 3 bases lay outside the gene matches. The CDR3 covers 15 residues. This CDR3 reads CASSVNGLAGDEQYF. The CDR3 nucleotides are TGTGCCAGCAGCGTAAACGGACTAGCGGGAGACGAGCAGTACTTC.

Ten or more counts support this clone. The chain joins TRBV11-2 to TRBJ2-3, with 8 bases that match TRBD2. J gave up 0 bases and V 8 bases, and 4 bases lay outside the gene matches. Germline V gene data show CDR1 as SGHAT and CDR2 as FQNNGV. There are 14 residues in the CDR3. The CDR3 protein is CASHKRGSTDTQYF. The CDR3 DNA sequence: TGTGCCAGCCATAAGCGGGGGAGCACAGATACGCAGTATTTT.

This chain uses TRBV9 with TRBJ2-3; no firm D call. The V end lost 0 bases, the J end lost 8 bases, and 16 bases lay between the germline ends. From germline, CDR1 is SGDLS and CDR2 YYNGEE. The CDR3 contains 15 residues. CDR3 sequence: CASSVGSAALGTQYF. For the CDR3, the DNA is TGTGCCAGCAGCGTAGGGTCCGCCGCGCTCGGTACGCAGTATTTT.

The V and J genes are TRBV11-3 and TRBJ2-3, with D hard to call. Germline lookup yields CDR1 SGHNT and CDR2 YENEEA. The CDR3 totals 12 residues. Deletions cut 1 base from V and 4 bases from J, with 3 bases between. CDR3 in amino acids: CASSLVPDTQYF. The CDR3 DNA sequence: TGTGCCAGCAGCTTAGTTCCAGATACGCAGTATTTT.

The V call is TRBV5-1, the J call TRBJ2-3; either TRBD1 or TRBD2 may fit D (6 bases each). V was clipped by 0 bases and J by 2 bases, with 10 bases between them. The CDR3 runs to 15 residues. Germline values: CDR1 SGHRS, CDR2 YFSETQ. DNA for the CDR3: TGCGCCAGCAGCTTGGAACGGGGGCCCACAGATACGCAGTATTTT. This encodes CASSLERGPTDTQYF.

The J gene is TRBJ1-2, the V gene TRBV7-9, with 12 positions matching TRBD1. Germline CDR1 SEHNR, CDR2 FQNEAQ (reference sequence). V was clipped by 0 bases and J by 8 bases; unmatched bases: 4. This CDR3 has 15 residues. The CDR3 sequence: CASSLASGQGAGYTF. The CDR3 DNA is TGTGCCAGCAGCTTAGCGTCGGGACAGGGGGCCGGCTACACCTTC. Combining the CDR3 with reference TRBV7-9 and TRBJ1-2 gives the whole variable domain DTGVSQNPRHKITKRGQNVTFRCDPISEHNRLYWYRQTLGQGPEFLTYFQNEAQLEKSRLLSDRFSAERPKGSFSTLEIQRTEQGDSAMYLCASSLASGQGAGYTFGSGTRLTVV.

The chain is built from TRBV2 and TRBJ1-5, with D perhaps matching TRBD1 (5 bases). Germline loops: CDR1 SNHLY, CDR2 FYNNEI. Trimming removed 7 bases from V and 3 bases from J, with 13 bases in between. This CDR3 is built from 14 residues. As DNA, the CDR3 is TGTGCCAGCACCTCGGACACGATCAATCAGCCCCAGCATTTT. Translated: CASTSDTINQPQHF.

V is TRBV25-1 and J is TRBJ1-2; D may be TRBD1 (6 bases). The germline gives CDR1 MGHDK, CDR2 SYGVNS. V gave up 4 bases and J gave up 13 bases, with 25 bases separating them. CDR3 length: 15 residues. CDR3 nucleotide sequence: TGTGCCAGCAGTGCTTTGACAGGCCCCGGCCTACGACCCACCTTC. Its translation: CASSALTGPGLRPTF.

The V and J genes are TRBV6-1 and TRBJ2-6, with a tentative D call TRBD2 (6 bases). V lost 3 bases and J lost 0, with 9 bases in between. The CDR3 consists of 16 residues. Looked up from germline, CDR1 is MNHNS and CDR2 is SASEGT. CDR3 sequence reads: CASSEREASGANVLTF. In DNA, the CDR3 is TGTGCCAGCAGTGAGCGGGAAGCCTCTGGGGCCAACGTCCTGACTTTC.

This chain uses TRBV5-6 with TRBJ2-1; 10 nucleotides align to TRBD1. The V gene end was trimmed by 4 bases and the J gene end by 2 bases; junction bases not matched to a gene: 9. The CDR3 runs 17 residues. Looked up from germline, CDR1 is SGHDT and CDR2 is YYEEEE. This chain's CDR3 is CASSHRVGTGAYNEQFF. DNA for the CDR3: TGTGCCAGCAGCCACCGGGTGGGGACAGGGGCCTACAATGAGCAGTTCTTC.

In its sample, this clone was seen once. The V call is TRBV19, the J call TRBJ2-1; no definite D call. The CDR3 consists of 15 residues. Germline V lookup: CDR1 LNHDA, CDR2 SQIVND (reference sequence). The germline V and J ends were trimmed by 4 bases and 0 bases, with 10 bases remaining between them. CDR3 DNA: TGTGCCAGTAGTACTGCCTCGAGCTCCTACAATGAGCAGTTCTTC. Translated: CASSTASSSYNEQFF.

The genes are TRBV4-1 and TRBJ2-6, with D tentatively TRBD1 (7 bases). CDR1 and CDR2 from the germline V gene are MGHRA and YSYEKL. V was pared by 1 base and J by 0 bases, with 25 bases between. The CDR3 totals 22 residues. The CDR3, as DNA: TGCGCCAGCAGCCAAGTTGGGGCAGGGGGTGGTAGCGGAGTCTCTGGGGCCAACGTCCTGACTTTC. It yields the protein CASSQVGAGGGSGVSGANVLTF.

The V call is TRBV18, the J call TRBJ2-1, with 9 bases aligning to TRBD2. This CDR3 spans 16 amino acids. Germline CDR1 and CDR2: KGHSH and LQKENI. Trimming cost V 1 base and J 7 bases; bases outside gene matches: 8. The chain's CDR3 is CASSPRSSGSGNEQFF. In DNA, the CDR3 is TGTGCCAGCTCACCACGAAGTAGCGGGAGTGGGAATGAGCAGTTCTTC.

Remarks on this clone: Sequence at one end of the junction differs from germline and may be a read error. The CDR3 region has the DNA TGTGCCAGCAGCCTAGACGGCAGGAACACCGGGGAGCTGTTTTTT. Its translation: CASSLDGRNTGELFF. The chain links TRBV11-2 to TRBJ2-2; no definite D call. The germline V gene encodes CDR1 SGHAT and CDR2 FQNNGV. The CDR3 has 15 residues.

The V gene is TRBV5-1, the J gene TRBJ2-1; a weak D match, TRBD1 (6 bases). CDR1 and CDR2 (germline): SGHRS, YFSETQ. Trimming left V 5 bases short and J 5 bases short, with 26 bases between. This CDR3 has 18 amino acids. This chain's CDR3 is CASSPSPAGVSNNNEQFF. In DNA, the CDR3 is TGCGCCAGCAGTCCCAGCCCAGCAGGGGTATCGAATAACAATGAGCAGTTCTTC.

The chain joins TRBV4-1 to TRBJ1-2, with D possibly matching TRBD1 (5 bases). V lost 1 base and J 4 bases, leaving 19 bases between the germline ends. Germline CDR1 is MGHRA and CDR2 is YSYEKL. The length of the CDR3 is 17 residues. The CDR3 region is CASSQGQGARASYGYTF. The CDR3 DNA is TGCGCCAGCAGCCAAGGTCAGGGTGCTCGGGCTTCCTATGGCTACACCTTC.

Concerning this clone itself: Compared with germline, one end of the junction differs, possibly owing to a read error. This sequence joins TRBV12-5 and TRBJ2-5; D is perhaps TRBD2 (5 bases). Germline V gives CDR1 LGHNT, CDR2 FRNRAP. CDR3 length equals 15 residues. The CDR3 sequence: CASGLGRTGLESQYF. CDR3 in DNA: TGTGCTAGTGGTTTGGGGAGGACTGGGTTAGAGTCCCAGTACTTC. The variable domain in full, completed from reference TRBV12-5 and TRBJ2-5, reads DARVTQTPRHKVTEMGQEVTMRCQPILGHNTVFWYRQTMMQGLELLAYFRNRAPLDDSGMPKDRFSAEMPDATLATLKIQPSEPRDSAVYFCASGLGRTGLESQYFGPGTRLLVL.

The rearrangement joins TRBV30 to TRBJ1-3; D not resolved. CDR1 is GTSNPN, CDR2 SVGIG, per germline (reference sequence). The CDR3 consists of 17 residues. With 3 bases removed from V and 0 bases from J, the gap between germline ends came to 18 bases. CDR3 nucleotides: TGTGCCTGGAGCGCAAAGCCTCCCTATCCCTCTGGAAACACCATATATTTT. Protein: CAWSAKPPYPSGNTIYF.

The rearrangement links TRBV5-8 to TRBJ2-3, with a tentative D call TRBD1 (6 bases). CDR1 and CDR2 (germline): SGHTS, YDEGEE. CDR3 length: 13 amino acids. V was trimmed by 4 bases and J by 3 bases, leaving 9 bases between them. CDR3 protein: CASSPTGTDTQYF. CDR3 DNA sequence: TGTGCCAGCAGCCCCACAGGGACAGATACGCAGTATTTT.

This clone came up once. The rearrangement links TRBV7-9 to TRBJ1-1; D is unresolved. The CDR3 sequence is 14 residues long. Trimming removed 1 base from V and 1 base from J, with 7 bases in between. Germline V CDR1 and CDR2: SEHNR, FQNEAQ (reference sequence). CDR3 coding DNA: TGTGCCAGCAGCTTAGGTGCCGAGAACACTGAAGCTTTCTTT. This sequence encodes CASSLGAENTEAFF.

V usage is TRBV5-1 and J usage is TRBJ2-1, with D unresolved. Germline values: CDR1 SGHRS, CDR2 YFSETQ. V was shortened by 4 bases and J by 4 bases, with 12 bases between the two germline ends. The CDR3 contains 14 residues. The CDR3 region is CASSLENTYNEQFF. CDR3 nucleotide sequence: TGCGCCAGCAGCCTGGAGAATACGTACAATGAGCAGTTCTTC.